A single sample is the source of the 9 T cell receptor beta chains below, sequenced in a study of CD8+CD57+ T cells in acquired aplastic anemia listed by TCRdb under 2018. Expansion of CD8+CD57+ cells had been shown by flow cytometry in the patients chosen for sequencing. TCRdb shows the sequencer as Illumina HiSeq 2000. TCR beta VDJ combination and CDR3 sequence profiling used genomic DNA as the template. TCRdb reran the public reads through fastp at Q25 and MiXCR, keeping productive beta chains. Here each entry gathers all rows of one CDR3 protein and keeps the most common genes and DNA. The sample includes some 98,000 distinct CDR3 sequences, with roughly 70% observed a single time. The ten top clones hold 60% to 80% of the sample. The source material was sorted CD4+, CD8+, or CD8+CD57+ T cells (not recorded which) from PBMCs. Receptor source: a human donor with aplastic anemia.

The J gene is TRBJ1-2, the V gene TRBV7-9; maybe TRBD1 (6 bases). Trimming took off 7 bases at V and 8 bases at J, with 11 bases between the two ends. Germline-derived CDR1 and CDR2 are SEHNR and FQNEAQ (reference sequence). The CDR3 totals 11 residues. The CDR3 region has the DNA TGTGCCAGCACATTAAGGGGGGGCTACACCTTC. Its protein product is CASTLRGGYTF.

The V and J genes are TRBV5-6 and TRBJ2-7; D gene unclear. Germline V gene sequence: CDR1 SGHDT, CDR2 YYEEEE. CDR3 length: 12 residues. Trimming took off 1 base at V and 4 bases at J, with 6 bases between the two ends. CDR3 residues: CASSLSRYEQYF. The CDR3 bases are TGTGCCAGCAGCTTGAGTCGGTACGAGCAGTACTTC.

The rearrangement links TRBV24-1 to TRBJ1-4, with D possibly being TRBD1 (5 bases). The CDR3 has 16 amino acids. Germline V gives CDR1 KGHDR, CDR2 SFDVKD. V lost 4 bases to trimming and J lost 6 bases, with 17 bases between them. CDR3: CATSEGPRDPDEKLFF. The CDR3 nucleotides are TGTGCCACCAGTGAGGGACCCAGGGACCCGGATGAAAAACTGTTTTTT.

The V call is TRBV15, the J call TRBJ2-7; 7 bases fit TRBD1. Trimming at V came to 5 bases and at J to 6 bases, leaving 10 bases not matched to a gene. Germline values: CDR1 LNHNV, CDR2 YYDKDF (reference sequence). This CDR3 has 14 amino acids. The CDR3: CATSGRQGQAEQYF. The CDR3 bases are TGTGCCACCAGCGGGAGACAGGGTCAAGCCGAGCAGTACTTC.

This clonotype showed up just once. V is TRBV2 and J is TRBJ2-1, with a tentative D call TRBD2 (6 bases). CDR3 length equals 14 residues. Germline CDR1 is SNHLY and CDR2 is FYNNEI. Deletions cut 6 bases from V and 0 bases from J, with 9 bases between. Here the CDR3 DNA reads TGTGCCAGCAGATTCGGGAGCTCCTACAATGAGCAGTTCTTC. Protein sequence: CASRFGSSYNEQFF.

This clonotype was detected a few times. This chain links TRBV2 with TRBJ2-7; no clear D gene. The germline CDR1 and CDR2 sequences are SNHLY and FYNNEI. This CDR3 has 12 residues. V was cut by 7 bases and J by 2 bases, with 9 bases left in between. The CDR3 DNA is TGTGCCAGCACCGTTAATGCCTACGAGCAGTACTTC. Amino acid sequence: CASTVNAYEQYF.

The rearrangement links TRBV24-1 to TRBJ1-1; D possibly corresponds to TRBD1 (5 bases). CDR3 length: 13 residues. The germline V gene encodes CDR1 KGHDR and CDR2 SFDVKD. V gave up 4 bases and J gave up 5 bases, with 10 bases separating them. Here the CDR3 reads CATSDAKGTEAFF. DNA for the CDR3: TGTGCCACCAGTGACGCTAAGGGGACTGAAGCTTTCTTT.

The J gene is TRBJ2-1, the V gene TRBV20-1; no clear D. V was trimmed by 6 bases and J by 5 bases, leaving 8 bases between them. Germline V gene data show CDR1 as DFQATT and CDR2 as SNEGSKA (reference sequence). The CDR3 contains 11 residues. The CDR3 reads CSAPVNNEQFF. The CDR3 bases are TGCAGTGCCCCAGTGAACAATGAGCAGTTCTTC.

V usage is TRBV29-1 and J usage is TRBJ1-2, with 11 bases lining up with TRBD1. Germline V CDR1 and CDR2: SQVTM, ANQGSEA. This CDR3 comprises 12 residues. V lost 6 bases, J lost 6 bases, and 3 bases stayed unmatched. The CDR3 here is CSVGQGAHGYTF. CDR3 sequence (DNA): TGCAGCGTCGGACAGGGGGCGCATGGCTACACCTTC.